The entry below describes one TCR beta chain. This sample stems from a study of blood T cell repertoires in COVID-19. On the study more broadly: Sites across the United States, Italy and Spain contributed samples from acute and convalescent COVID-19. Nucleic acid was either cDNA or gDNA, and it came from T cells, B-cell-depleted T cells, or PBMCs.

Germline values: CDR1 MDHEN, CDR2 SYDVKM. The CDR3 runs to 18 residues. Unmatched junction bases numbered 10, after V lost 3 bases and J lost 0 bases. Measured with immunoSEQ multiplex PCR; TCRdb has only the in-frame clones, and not every one. This table has some 80,000 clones, around 90% appearing once. Source material: peripheral blood. The chain couples TRBV28 to TRBJ2-3, with 9 bases identical to TRBD1. The origin of this receptor is a woman between 45 and 65 years old with active or convalescent COVID-19. The CDR3 DNA reads TGTGCCAGCAGTTTTTCTTGGGGACAGGGTTCTAGCACAGATACGCAGTATTTT. Protein product: CASSFSWGQGSSTDTQYF.